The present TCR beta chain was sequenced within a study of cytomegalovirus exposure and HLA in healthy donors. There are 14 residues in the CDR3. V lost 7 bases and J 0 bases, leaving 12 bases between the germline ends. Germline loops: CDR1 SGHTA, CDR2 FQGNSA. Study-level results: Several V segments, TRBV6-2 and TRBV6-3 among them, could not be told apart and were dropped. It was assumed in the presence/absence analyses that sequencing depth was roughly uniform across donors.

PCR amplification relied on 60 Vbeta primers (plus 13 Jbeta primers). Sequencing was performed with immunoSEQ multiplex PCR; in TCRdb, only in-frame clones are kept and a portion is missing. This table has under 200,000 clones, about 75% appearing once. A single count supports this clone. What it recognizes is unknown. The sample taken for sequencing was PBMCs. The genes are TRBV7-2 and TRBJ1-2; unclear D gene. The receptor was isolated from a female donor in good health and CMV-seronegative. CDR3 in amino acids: CASTYTSANYGYTF. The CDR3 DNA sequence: TGTGCCAGCACTTACACATCAGCTAACTATGGCTACACCTTC.